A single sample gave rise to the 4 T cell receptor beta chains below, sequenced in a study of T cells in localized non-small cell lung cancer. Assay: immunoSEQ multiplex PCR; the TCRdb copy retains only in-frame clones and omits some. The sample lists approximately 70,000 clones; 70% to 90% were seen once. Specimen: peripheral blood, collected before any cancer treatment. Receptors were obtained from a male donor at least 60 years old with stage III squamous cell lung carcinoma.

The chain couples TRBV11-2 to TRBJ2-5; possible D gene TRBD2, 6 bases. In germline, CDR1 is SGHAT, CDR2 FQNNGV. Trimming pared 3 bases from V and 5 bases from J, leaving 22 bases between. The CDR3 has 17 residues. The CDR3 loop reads CASSLGLRSQEGETQYF. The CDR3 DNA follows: TGTGCCAGCAGCTTGGGACTCCGATCGCAAGAGGGGGAGACCCAGTACTTC.

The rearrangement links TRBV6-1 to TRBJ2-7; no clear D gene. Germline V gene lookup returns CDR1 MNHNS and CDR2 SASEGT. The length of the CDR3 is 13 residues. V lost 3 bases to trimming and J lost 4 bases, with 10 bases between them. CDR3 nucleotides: TGTGCCAGCAGTGATACACCCGGGTACGAGCAGTACTTC. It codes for CASSDTPGYEQYF.

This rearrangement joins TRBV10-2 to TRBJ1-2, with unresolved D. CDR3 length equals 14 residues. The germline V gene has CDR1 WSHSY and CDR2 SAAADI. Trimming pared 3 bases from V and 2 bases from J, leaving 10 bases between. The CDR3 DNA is TGCGCCAGCAGTGATCGGGGTCCCAACTATGGCTACACCTTC. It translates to CASSDRGPNYGYTF.

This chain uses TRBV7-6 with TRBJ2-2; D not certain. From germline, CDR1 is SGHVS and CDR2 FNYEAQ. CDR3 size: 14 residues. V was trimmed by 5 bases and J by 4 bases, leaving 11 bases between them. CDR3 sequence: CASSPLSSTGELFF. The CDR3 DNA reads TGTGCCAGCAGCCCCCTTAGTTCCACCGGGGAGCTGTTTTTT.